The T cell receptor (beta chain) under discussion was sequenced for a study of blood T cell repertoires in COVID-19. Recruitment covered about 26 US areas and drew participants whose ages spanned roughly 18 to 89 years. Recovery among Cohort 3 donors was established by two negative PCRs, clearance, or symptom resolution. The table came from immunoSEQ multiplex PCR; TCRdb's copy has only in-frame clones and leaves some out. The sample contains about 220,000 clones, about four fifths of which appear only once. CDR1 and CDR2 (germline): SGHTA, FQGNSA. CDR3 size: 16 residues. V was pared by 4 bases and J by 7 bases, with 10 bases of the junction left unmatched.

This sequence joins TRBV7-2 and TRBJ1-5; 10 bases map to TRBD1. The TCR comes from a woman aged 40 to 50 who had recovered from COVID-19. The sample taken for sequencing was PBMCs or T cells enriched from blood (not recorded which). The CDR3 reads CASSSAGTGAGQPQHF. CDR3 DNA: TGTGCCAGCAGCTCCGCGGGGACAGGGGCCGGCCAGCCCCAGCATTTT.